A single sample is the source of the 14 T cell receptor beta chains below, sequenced in a study of OX40 agonist ivuxolimab in advanced cancers. TCRdb's table, derived via immunoSEQ multiplex PCR, lists solely in-frame clones and lacks some. The sample contains 50,000 to 65,000 clones, about 88% of which appear only once. The material sequenced was CD4+ or CD8+ T cells sorted from blood, taken in a trial of the OX40 agonist ivuxolimab. The receptors were sampled from an adult with an advanced solid tumor such as melanoma, head and neck, liver or kidney cancer.

This chain uses TRBV2 with TRBJ2-7; 8 bases line up with TRBD1. CDR1 and CDR2 from the germline V gene are SNHLY and FYNNEI. V trimming: 2 bases; J trimming: 2 bases; junction bases outside the gene matches: 2. CDR3 size: 14 residues. The CDR3 bases are TGTGCCAGCAGTGAACGGGGACAGGCCTACGAGCAGTACTTC. The encoded protein is CASSERGQAYEQYF.

This clone was detected only a few times. This chain links TRBV5-1 with TRBJ2-3, with TRBD1 matching over 7 bases. CDR3 length: 16 amino acids. CDR1 and CDR2 from the germline V gene are SGHRS and YFSETQ. Trimming at V came to 3 bases and at J to 3 bases, leaving 10 bases not matched to a gene. For the CDR3, the DNA is TGCGCCAGCAGCTCTACGACAGGGTCCCAGACAGATACGCAGTATTTT. Translated: CASSSTTGSQTDTQYF.

The chain has TRBV5-1 and TRBJ2-1; D unresolved. V lost 4 bases to trimming and J lost 0 bases, with 11 bases between them. Germline lookup yields CDR1 SGHRS and CDR2 YFSETQ. The CDR3 is made up of 15 amino acids. In nucleotides, the CDR3 is TGCGCCAGCAGCCTGTCAGCGTCCTCCTACAATGAGCAGTTCTTC. It specifies CASSLSASSYNEQFF.

The chain employs TRBV10-1 and TRBJ1-1, with D unclear. CDR1 is WNHNN, CDR2 SYGVQD, per germline (reference sequence). CDR3 length equals 14 residues. Trimming shortened V by 0 bases and J by 6 bases, and 11 bases separated the two germline ends. The CDR3 bases are TGCGCCAGCAGTGAGTCCAACCGTGGGCCTGAAGCTTTCTTT. As protein: CASSESNRGPEAFF.

The chain links TRBV10-3 to TRBJ1-2, with D unresolved. Germline V CDR1 and CDR2: ENHRY, SYGVKD. CDR3 length equals 13 residues. V lost 3 bases to trimming and J lost 1 base, with 6 bases between them. The CDR3 DNA is TGTGCCATCAGTGACACAGTTAACTATGGCTACACCTTC. Amino acid sequence: CAISDTVNYGYTF.

This clone was picked up one time. The chain recombines TRBV5-6 with TRBJ2-3; TRBD2 aligns across 11 bases. From germline, CDR1 is SGHDT and CDR2 YYEEEE. The V and J ends lost 4 bases and 0 bases, in that order; junction bases with no gene match: 4. The CDR3 covers 16 residues. CDR3 coding DNA: TGTGCCAGCAGCATTAGCGGGGGGGCCAGCACAGATACGCAGTATTTT. Its protein product is CASSISGGASTDTQYF.

The rearrangement uses TRBV25-1 and TRBJ1-1, with TRBD1 as a possible D gene (6 bases). Germline CDR1 MGHDK, CDR2 SYGVNS. V dropped 2 bases and J dropped 0 bases, with 16 bases sitting between them. The CDR3 has 17 amino acids. This CDR3 is CASSEEGWGAMNTEAFF. The CDR3 DNA reads TGTGCCAGCAGTGAAGAGGGGTGGGGGGCCATGAACACTGAAGCTTTCTTT.

This clone was observed once. The CDR3 is CASRTGSGGNTIYF. Here the CDR3 DNA reads TGTGCCAGTAGGACAGGATCGGGTGGAAACACCATATATTTT. V gene TRBV19 combines with J gene TRBJ1-3; D possibly corresponds to TRBD1 (6 bases). The CDR3 totals 14 residues. The V gene's germline CDR1 is LNHDA and CDR2 SQIVND (reference sequence). The ends were cut back, 6 bases at V and 3 bases at J, with 12 bases in the middle. Together with reference TRBV19 and TRBJ1-3, the CDR3 gives the full variable domain: DGGITQSPKYLFRKEGQNVTLSCEQNLNHDAMYWYRQDPGQGLRLIYYSQIVNDFQKGDIAEGYSVSREKKESFPLTVTSAQKNPTAFYLCASRTGSGGNTIYFGEGSWLTVV.

The CDR3 reads CASGSMETQYF. CDR3 in DNA: TGTGCTAGTGGTTCGATGGAGACCCAGTACTTC. This chain links TRBV12-5 with TRBJ2-5; D not certain. The germline CDR1 and CDR2 sequences are LGHNT and FRNRAP. The length of the CDR3 is 11 residues. V lost 4 bases, J lost 5 bases, and 5 bases lay in between. The whole variable domain, remainder taken from reference TRBV12-5 and TRBJ2-5, is DARVTQTPRHKVTEMGQEVTMRCQPILGHNTVFWYRQTMMQGLELLAYFRNRAPLDDSGMPKDRFSAEMPDATLATLKIQPSEPRDSAVYFCASGSMETQYFGPGTRLLVL.

The V gene is TRBV23-1, the J gene TRBJ2-1; D is unclear. TRBV23-1 qualifies as an ORF whose function is uncertain. Trimming stripped 5 bases from V and 5 bases from J, with 16 bases between. This CDR3 region has 15 residues. The CDR3 spells CASSRYGRYHNEQFF. The CDR3 bases are TGCGCCAGCAGTAGGTACGGCCGTTACCACAATGAGCAGTTCTTC.

The J gene is TRBJ1-2, the V gene TRBV5-1; 9 bases are a match to TRBD1. Germline V gene data show CDR1 as SGHRS and CDR2 as YFSETQ. V dropped 4 bases and J dropped 1; count of bases not matched to a gene: 5. The CDR3 contains 15 residues. Written as DNA, the CDR3 is TGCGCCAGCAGCCGGGGACAGGGTCTTAACTATGGCTACACCTTC. Amino acid sequence: CASSRGQGLNYGYTF. The whole variable domain, remainder taken from reference TRBV5-1 and TRBJ1-2, is KAGVTQTPRYLIKTRGQQVTLSCSPISGHRSVSWYQQTPGQGLQFLFEYFSETQRNKGNFPGRFSGRQFSNSRSEMNVSTLELGDSALYLCASSRGQGLNYGYTFGSGTRLTVV.

The chain combines TRBV29-1 with TRBJ2-3, with TRBD2 matching 8 bases. J gave up 6 bases and V 6 bases, and 14 bases lay outside the gene matches. This CDR3 region has 15 residues. The germline V gene encodes CDR1 SQVTM and CDR2 ANQGSEA. The chain's CDR3 is CSVSIYSGIADTQYF. In DNA, the CDR3 is TGCAGCGTCTCTATATATAGCGGGATTGCGGATACGCAGTATTTT.

The chain recombines TRBV6-5 with TRBJ2-5, with D possibly matching TRBD1 (5 bases). CDR1 and CDR2 (germline): MNHEY, SVGAGI. The CDR3 spans 14 residues. Trimming removed 0 bases from V and 5 bases from J, with 10 bases in between. DNA of the CDR3: TGTGCCAGCAGTTACTCGACCAGGGTGGAGACCCAGTACTTC. As protein: CASSYSTRVETQYF.

This chain joins TRBV18 and TRBJ2-1; D is unresolved. Germline V lookup: CDR1 KGHSH, CDR2 LQKENI. This CDR3 is built from 13 residues. V was cut by 4 bases and J by 5 bases, with 9 bases left in between. The CDR3 reads CASSHDWDNEQFF. DNA for the CDR3: TGTGCCAGCTCACACGACTGGGACAATGAGCAGTTCTTC.